This T cell receptor beta chain was sequenced in a study of T cells in Graves' hyperthyroidism and ophthalmopathy. Study results and limitations: Most thyroid-expanded clonotypes above 0.001 were also found in blood.

Amplified regions were TCR beta CDR3 sequences from RNA transcripts. The TCR CDR3 was amplified in a first-round RT-PCR using the HTBI primer set. TCRdb independently ran MiXCR on the multiplex PCR reads; one entry per CDR3 protein. The sample includes about 270,000 distinct CDR3 sequences, roughly 15% seen only once; the top ten take over 30%. Germline loops: CDR1 MNHNS, CDR2 SASEGT. The CDR3 has 13 amino acids. V lost 1 base, J lost 5 bases, and 8 bases lay in between. Lactation, pregnancy, other autoimmune disease or uncontrolled infection led to exclusion of patients. Orbital computed tomography and thyroid ultrasound, together with serum TRAb and thyroxine and clinical symptoms, were used for diagnoses. From 10 ml of fresh peripheral blood, PBMCs were isolated. This clonotype has a count of ten or more. Its specificity is unknown.

The sequenced sample was blood. The chain recombines TRBV6-1 with TRBJ1-1, with TRBD1 as a possible D gene (5 bases). This receptor was taken from a woman aged 50 to 60 with Graves' hyperthyroidism that later progressed to Graves' ophthalmopathy. The CDR3 here is CASSEGGRTEAFF. CDR3 in DNA: TGTGCCAGCAGTGAAGGGGGGAGGACTGAAGCTTTCTTT.